The next 30 T cell receptor beta chains were all read from a single sample in a study of cytomegalovirus exposure and HLA in healthy donors. The primer mix had 60 Vbeta and 13 Jbeta primers. Profiled with immunoSEQ multiplex PCR; TCRdb holds only in-frame clones, not every one. Found here are 150,000 to 200,000 clones, 60% to 80% of them singletons; the top ten hold around 0.98%. Sample: PBMCs. The receptors here all came from a woman between 50 and 59 years old in good health and CMV-seropositive.

The V call is TRBV4-1, the J call TRBJ2-1; TRBD1 agrees at 9 bases. The CDR3 spans 16 residues. Germline V CDR1 and CDR2: MGHRA, YSYEKL. V lost 3 bases to trimming and J lost 6 bases; unmatched junction nucleotides: 9. For the CDR3, the DNA is TGCGCCAGCAGCCACCCCCGGGACAGGGACGTCAATGAGCAGTTCTTC. Residues: CASSHPRDRDVNEQFF.

The chain joins TRBV2 to TRBJ2-2, with TRBD2 matching over 13 bases. CDR1 and CDR2 from the germline V gene are SNHLY and FYNNEI. Losses at the gene ends were 11 bases for V and 5 bases for J; bases not matched to a gene: 14. The CDR3 length is 17 residues. CDR3 sequence reads: CASCPGLAGRGTGELFF. CDR3 in DNA: TGTGCCTCCTGCCCGGGACTAGCGGGGCGGGGGACCGGGGAGCTGTTTTTT.

The V and J genes are TRBV10-3 and TRBJ1-3; D gene unclear. CDR3 size: 16 residues. Trimming took 8 bases from V and 0 from J, leaving 17 bases between them. Germline CDR1 ENHRY, CDR2 SYGVKD. The CDR3 is CAIQPDLTSSGNTIYF. Here the CDR3 DNA reads TGTGCCATCCAACCGGACTTAACGAGCTCTGGAAACACCATATATTTT.

The chain uses TRBV9 and TRBJ2-5; a possible D gene is TRBD1 (6 bases). CDR1 is SGDLS and CDR2 is YYNGEE in the germline V gene. With 0 bases removed from V and 5 bases from J, the gap between germline ends came to 8 bases. CDR3 length: 13 amino acids. CDR3 sequence: CASSVAGVETQYF. DNA of the CDR3: TGTGCCAGCAGCGTAGCAGGGGTGGAGACCCAGTACTTC.

The rearrangement uses TRBV7-3 and TRBJ2-1; TRBD2 matches 11 bases. With V trimmed by 4 bases and J by 7 bases, 6 bases remained unmatched. Germline CDR1 and CDR2: SGHTA and FQGTGA. The CDR3 has 15 residues. The CDR3 DNA reads as TGTGCCAGCAGCTCTACCGGGACTAGCGGTAATGAGCAGTTCTTC. It translates to CASSSTGTSGNEQFF.

This chain uses TRBV7-6 with TRBJ1-1, with a tentative D call TRBD1 (6 bases). Germline V lookup: CDR1 SGHVS, CDR2 FNYEAQ. The CDR3 has 15 residues. The V gene lost 1 base and the J gene lost 7 bases, with 16 bases spanning the gap. In DNA, the CDR3 is TGTGCCAGCAGCTTAGGGGGGGGGCTGGTAGGTGAAGCTTTCTTT. Translated: CASSLGGGLVGEAFF.

The V gene is TRBV25-1, the J gene TRBJ2-7, with D possibly TRBD2 on 6 matching bases. Germline CDR1 is MGHDK and CDR2 is SYGVNS. The CDR3 contains 13 residues. The germline V and J ends were trimmed by 1 base and 3 bases, with 7 bases remaining between them. This chain's CDR3 is CASSESGLYEQYF. CDR3 coding DNA: TGTGCCAGCAGTGAATCGGGACTCTACGAGCAGTACTTC.

The CDR3 DNA is TGTGCCAGCAGTGCGAGTCCCCTTTACTATGGCTACACCTTC. Translating it yields CASSASPLYYGYTF. The rearrangement links TRBV6-6 to TRBJ1-2; D gene uncertain. V was shortened by 5 bases and J by 3 bases, with 13 bases between the two germline ends. Germline V gene data show CDR1 as MNHNY and CDR2 as SVGAGI (reference sequence). The CDR3 totals 14 residues.

The chain joins TRBV29-1 to TRBJ1-3, with 7 bases lining up with TRBD1. This CDR3 region has 15 residues. Germline V lookup: CDR1 SQVTM, CDR2 ANQGSEA. V trimming: 4 bases; J trimming: 0 bases; junction bases outside the gene matches: 6. The CDR3 here is CSVGTGYYSGNTIYF. The CDR3 nucleotides are TGCAGCGTTGGGACAGGATACTACTCTGGAAACACCATATATTTT.

The CDR3 nucleotides read TGTGCCACCAGCAGAGATGTCCCAGGGAACACCGGGGAGCTGTTTTTT. It specifies CATSRDVPGNTGELFF. This rearrangement joins TRBV15 to TRBJ2-2; D not resolved. The germline V and J ends were trimmed by 0 bases and 1 base, with 9 bases remaining between them. CDR1 and CDR2 (germline): LNHNV, YYDKDF (reference sequence). This CDR3 comprises 16 residues.

This rearrangement joins TRBV6-1 to TRBJ1-3; D is uncertain. Trimming cost V 7 bases and J 0 bases, with 10 bases left between them. The CDR3 length is 14 residues. Germline V gene data show CDR1 as MNHNS and CDR2 as SASEGT. CDR3 region: CASTLPSSGNTIYF. DNA for the CDR3: TGTGCCAGCACCTTACCTAGCTCTGGAAACACCATATATTTT.

V and J are TRBV29-1 and TRBJ2-5, with 13 bases fitting TRBD2. This CDR3 region has 14 residues. With 8 bases clipped from V and 2 bases from J, the junction kept 5 bases outside the gene matches. Germline CDR1 and CDR2: SQVTM and ANQGSEA. The CDR3 nucleotides read TGCAGCACGACTAGCGGGGGGCCACAAGAGACCCAGTACTTC. This encodes CSTTSGGPQETQYF.

The rearrangement uses TRBV4-1 and TRBJ1-2; 7 positions match TRBD1. There are 13 residues in the CDR3. With 3 bases clipped from V and 7 bases from J, the junction kept 5 bases outside the gene matches. The V gene's germline CDR1 is MGHRA and CDR2 YSYEKL. This CDR3 reads CASSHGTGAGYTF. The CDR3 region has the DNA TGCGCCAGCAGCCATGGTACAGGGGCTGGCTACACCTTC.

To note about this clone: Relative to the germline gene, one junction end is altered; a read error may explain this. The chain employs TRBV7-7 and TRBJ2-5; 13 nucleotides agree with TRBD2. This CDR3 has 15 residues. Germline CDR1 SSHAT, CDR2 FNYEAQ (reference sequence). CDR3 sequence reads: CASSPGLAGPETQYF. The CDR3 DNA is TGTGCTAGCAGCCCGGGACTAGCGGGGCCAGAGACCCAGTACTTC.

This chain joins TRBV27 and TRBJ2-7, with 7 positions matching TRBD1. V shed 1 base and J 1 base; nucleotides not matched to a gene: 16. The CDR3 runs to 19 residues. CDR1 and CDR2 (germline): MNHEY, SMNVEV (reference sequence). As DNA, the CDR3 is TGTGCCAGCAGTTTATTACGTAATAAGGGACAGCCGTTTTCCTACGAGCAGTACTTC. This gives the protein CASSLLRNKGQPFSYEQYF.

The chain joins TRBV27 to TRBJ2-2; 8 positions agree with TRBD1. V lost 2 bases to trimming and J lost 2 bases; unmatched junction nucleotides: 4. The CDR3 runs 16 residues. The germline gives CDR1 MNHEY, CDR2 SMNVEV (reference sequence). For the CDR3, the DNA is TGTGCCAGCAGTTTAATCGGGACAGGCAACACCGGGGAGCTGTTTTTT. It codes for CASSLIGTGNTGELFF.

This chain links TRBV11-2 with TRBJ1-2, with no clear D. From germline, CDR1 is SGHAT and CDR2 FQNNGV. The CDR3 extends over 15 amino acids. Trimming removed 5 bases from V and 4 bases from J, with 17 bases in between. DNA of the CDR3: TGTGCCAGCAGCCCCTCCAATAGAGGATTCTATGGCTACACCTTC. This gives the protein CASSPSNRGFYGYTF. Full variable domain (missing parts from reference TRBV11-2 and TRBJ1-2): EAGVAQSPRYKIIEKRQSVAFWCNPISGHATLYWYQQILGQGPKLLIQFQNNGVVDDSQLPKDRFSAERLKGVDSTLKIQPAKLEDSAVYLCASSPSNRGFYGYTFGSGTRLTVV.

CDR3 nucleotide sequence: TGTGCCAGCAGCCATGGACTAGCGGGAGGGTTAGAGACCCAGTACTTC. This encodes CASSHGLAGGLETQYF. The chain couples TRBV5-4 to TRBJ2-5, with TRBD2 matching over 15 bases. Germline V CDR1 and CDR2: SGHNT, YYREEE (reference sequence). The trim removed 4 bases at V and 4 bases at J, leaving 5 bases unmatched. The CDR3 is 16 residues long.

The chain recombines TRBV19 with TRBJ1-1; D not resolved. Germline V gene lookup returns CDR1 LNHDA and CDR2 SQIVND (reference sequence). The CDR3 covers 12 residues. The V gene lost 3 bases and the J gene lost 2 bases, with 4 bases spanning the gap. CDR3 amino acids: CASSISNTEAFF. The CDR3 DNA follows: TGTGCCAGTAGTATTAGTAACACTGAAGCTTTCTTT.

This chain joins TRBV7-8 and TRBJ2-1, with TRBD2 matching 13 bases. This CDR3 contains 16 residues. J lost 9 bases, V lost 0 bases, and 5 bases had no gene match. From germline, CDR1 is SGHVS and CDR2 FQNEAQ. In DNA form, the CDR3 reads TGTGCCAGCAGCTTAGCCGGGACTAGCGGGATTAGTGAGCAGTTCTTC. The encoded protein is CASSLAGTSGISEQFF. Variable domain in full (rest from reference TRBV7-8 and TRBJ2-1): GAGVSQSPRYKVAKRGQDVALRCDPISGHVSLFWYQQALGQGPEFLTYFQNEAQLDKSGLPSDRFFAERPEGSVSTLKIQRTQQEDSAVYLCASSLAGTSGISEQFFGPGTRLTVL.

This chain uses TRBV5-1 with TRBJ2-5, with 7 positions matching TRBD1. The junction had 2 bases not matched to a gene; V was cut back by 4 bases and J by 2 bases. This CDR3 region has 13 residues. Germline V gene sequence: CDR1 SGHRS, CDR2 YFSETQ. The CDR3, as DNA: TGCGCCAGCAGCCAGGGACAGCAAGAGACCCAGTACTTC. It translates to CASSQGQQETQYF.

The chain joins TRBV5-8 to TRBJ2-7, with a tentative D call TRBD1 (5 bases). This CDR3 is built from 13 residues. The germline CDR1 and CDR2 sequences are SGHTS and YDEGEE. V shed 0 bases and J shed 6 bases, with 10 bases lying between them. CDR3 bases: TGTGCCAGCAGCTTGGCAGGGCCCGTCGAGCAGTACTTC. Its translation: CASSLAGPVEQYF.

The rearrangement uses TRBV11-2 and TRBJ2-7, with a possible D match to TRBD2 (6 bases). Germline lookup yields CDR1 SGHAT and CDR2 FQNNGV. V shed 9 bases and J shed 2 bases, with 14 bases lying between them. This CDR3 has 13 residues. CDR3 loop: CASGRDLTYEQYF. In DNA form, the CDR3 reads TGTGCCAGTGGCCGGGACTTAACCTACGAGCAGTACTTC.

The chain employs TRBV7-2 and TRBJ2-7, with 8 positions matching TRBD1. From germline, CDR1 is SGHTA and CDR2 FQGNSA. J lost 4 bases, V lost 10 bases, and 12 bases had no gene match. This CDR3 region has 14 residues. The CDR3 region is CAISGQEDSYEQYF. The CDR3 nucleotides read TGTGCCATCTCGGGACAGGAAGATTCTTACGAGCAGTACTTC.

This clone has just a few counts. This chain uses TRBV5-1 with TRBJ1-2; tentatively, D is TRBD1 (5 bases). V lost 4 bases to trimming and J lost 3 bases, with 10 bases between them. Germline CDR1 reads SGHRS; CDR2 reads YFSETQ. The CDR3 runs 13 residues. The CDR3 sequence is CASSQVGDYGYTF. The DNA of the CDR3 is TGCGCCAGCAGCCAGGTAGGGGACTATGGCTACACCTTC.

The DNA of the CDR3 is TGTGCCAGCAGCTTGAACGTGAGAAATGGCTACACCTTC. This codes for CASSLNVRNGYTF. J is TRBJ1-2 and V is TRBV5-8; D uncertain. Trimming left V 1 base short and J 6 bases short, with 10 bases between. Germline CDR1 reads SGHTS; CDR2 reads YDEGEE. The CDR3 length is 13 residues.

CDR3 amino acids: CASSYSSSPPLHF. The CDR3 DNA reads as TGTGCCAGCAGTTACTCGTCGTCCCCCCCTCTCCACTTT. The J gene is TRBJ1-6, the V gene TRBV6-6, with D hard to call. Between the trimmed V and J ends, which lost 0 bases and 16 bases, there was a span of 13 bases. CDR1 and CDR2 (germline): MNHNY, SVGAGI (reference sequence). The CDR3 length is 13 residues.

The chain joins TRBV5-6 to TRBJ2-7; 10 bases fit TRBD1. CDR1 is SGHDT, CDR2 YYEEEE, per germline. This CDR3 comprises 13 residues. Trimming removed 6 bases from V and 6 bases from J; junction bases left unmatched: 6. In nucleotides, the CDR3 is TGTGCCAGCAACCGGGACAGGGGTGGCGAGCAGTACTTC. This codes for CASNRDRGGEQYF.

The CDR3 DNA is TGTGCCAGCAGTTTACCGTCTCGGAGGGCCGCCTATGGCTACACCTTC. This gives the protein CASSLPSRRAAYGYTF. The V gene is TRBV28, the J gene TRBJ1-2; D remains unclear. This CDR3 contains 16 residues. V shed 2 bases and J shed 4 bases, with 17 bases lying between them. Germline loops: CDR1 MDHEN, CDR2 SYDVKM.

The table lists this clone with a count of one. The rearrangement links TRBV7-8 to TRBJ2-7, with TRBD2 as a possible D gene (6 bases). Trimming removed 1 base at V and 6 bases at J, with 16 bases between. The length of the CDR3 is 15 residues. CDR1 and CDR2 (germline): SGHVS, FQNEAQ. CDR3 amino acids: CASSLGFSAGFEQYF. The CDR3 coding sequence is TGTGCCAGCAGCTTAGGTTTTAGCGCGGGGTTCGAGCAGTACTTC.